Reported below is one TCR beta chain. Its antigen specificity is not known. Within one base of it there is no much larger clone, and no base qualities were kept. This sample stems from a study of blood T cell repertoires in COVID-19 (TCRdb year 2020). A note on the overall study: The collaborator samples originated in the United States, Italy and Spain and spanned the acute and convalescent phases of COVID-19. Where HLA class I and class II types were available, the types were taken from metadata supplied by the sample provider, not from assay-based typing. The prospective study material was composed of cDNA or gDNA derived from T cells, B-cell-depleted T cells, or PBMCs. Samples were obtained from the ongoing ImmuneRACE study (first 160 participants) and from about 1,300 subjects provided by 6 global collaborators. Subjects who had been exposed to COVID-19, were actively infected with it, or had recovered from it provided the deeply sampled blood TCRbeta repertoires that made up the dataset. Sample metadata almost always included a de-identified subject ID, COVID-19 status, age in years and sex. A freely available public database, intended as a resource for researchers studying the immune response to SARS-CoV-2, is where the repertoires were released.

The paper's findings and limits, for the study overall: The quantity of clinical and demographic metadata differed by source and by participant and was supplied without curation.

The immunoSEQ Assay, a bias-controlled multiplex PCR, was used to amplify TCRbeta CDR3 regions from genomic DNA. The study's processing was this. The number of nucleated cells in each sample was estimated from the amplification of reference gene primers within the assay. To quantify the absolute abundance of each unique TCRbeta CDR3 rearrangement, sequence reads were collapsed and filtered. For each sample, productive Simpson clonality was calculated as the square root of Simpson's diversity index across productive rearrangements. TCRdb holds this immuneACCESS table with in-frame rearrangements only. Some clones are missing; in checked studies, unresolved V genes explain under half, and the rest has no known cause. V and J calls plus clone size are reproduced from that table; the DNA served to infer D and trimming. This sample comprises 70,000 to 75,000 clones, approximately 80% of them detected only once. The biggest ten clones account for roughly 4.8% of the sample.

Each collaborating institution followed its own protocols to collect whole blood in K2EDTA tubes. For TCRbeta analysis, collaborator samples were shipped as frozen whole blood, as isolated PBMCs, or as DNA extracted from either sample type. Inclusive of the bounding cysteine and phenylalanine, the CDR3 is 15 residues long. Just the 45-base CDR3 DNA is kept, in frame starting at base 1. CDR1 and CDR2 (SGHTA, FQGNSA) derive from the germline V gene. The germline ends are 11 bases apart after V is trimmed by 4 bases and J by 1 base. Sequenced sample: peripheral blood. The rearrangement joined TRBV7-2 to TRBJ1-5; the D gene is perhaps TRBD1, from 6 matching bases. The receptor was derived from a woman of 80 years or more with active or convalescent COVID-19. For the CDR3, the sequence is CASSSNRESNQPQHF. The nucleotides are TGTGCCAGCAGCTCCAACAGGGAGAGCAATCAGCCCCAGCATTTT. Joined to the reference TRBV7-2 and TRBJ1-5 proteins, this CDR3 gives the full variable domain: GAGVSQSPSNKVTEKGKDVELRCDPISGHTALYWYRQSLGQGLEFLIYFQGNSAPDKSGLPSDRFSAERTGGSVSTLTIQRTQQEDSAVYLCASSSNRESNQPQHFGDGTRLSIL.